Ten or more counts support the clone carrying this T cell receptor beta chain. As yet, its antigen is unknown. Between the trimmed V and J ends, which lost 6 bases and 7 bases, there was a span of 7 bases. The CDR3 contains 10 residues. CDR1 and CDR2 (germline): DFQATT, SNEGSKA (reference sequence). The entry originates in a study of Graves' ophthalmopathy and Graves' hyperthyroidism. TCR beta CDR3 regions were amplified from RNA transcripts. Second-round multiplex PCR came after a first-round RT-PCR that employed HTBI primers. TCRdb re-derived calls from the multiplex PCR reads in MiXCR, one entry per CDR3 protein. Among around 400,000 distinct CDR3 sequences listed, around 21% were seen once. Hyperthyroidism patients were newly diagnosed, under 2 months' duration, aged 18 to 65. The evidence that diagnosis relied on was clinical symptoms, serum thyroxine, TRAb, thyroid ultrasound and orbital computed tomography. PBMCs stemmed from approximately 9.7 ml of fresh peripheral blood.

Findings and caveats of the study: Ophthalmopathy progression was predicted by the model at around 70% sensitivity and about 74% specificity.

The TCR sequence derives from a woman under 30 with stable Graves' hyperthyroidism. Sequenced input: peripheral blood. The chain joins TRBV20-1 to TRBJ2-4; D is uncertain. The CDR3 spells CSAVGNIQYF. DNA for the CDR3: TGCAGTGCCGTCGGGAACATTCAGTACTTC.